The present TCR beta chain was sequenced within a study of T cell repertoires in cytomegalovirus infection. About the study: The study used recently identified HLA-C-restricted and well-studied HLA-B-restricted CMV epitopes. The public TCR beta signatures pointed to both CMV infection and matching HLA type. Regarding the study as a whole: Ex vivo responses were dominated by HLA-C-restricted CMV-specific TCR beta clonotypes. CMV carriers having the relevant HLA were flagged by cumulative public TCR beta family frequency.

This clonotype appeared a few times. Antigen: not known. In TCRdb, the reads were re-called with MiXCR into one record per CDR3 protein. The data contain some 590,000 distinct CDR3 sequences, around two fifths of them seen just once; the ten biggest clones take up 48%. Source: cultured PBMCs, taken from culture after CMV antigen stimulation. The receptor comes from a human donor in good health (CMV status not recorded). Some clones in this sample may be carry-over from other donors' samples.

CDR3 sequence reads: CASGLDRAYEQYF. The CDR3 nucleotides are TGTGCTAGTGGTCTAGACAGGGCCTACGAGCAGTACTTC. This rearrangement joins TRBV12-5 to TRBJ2-7; TRBD1 agrees at 7 bases. The CDR3 contains 13 residues. The V segment lost 5 bases and the J segment 2 bases; nucleotides outside the gene matches: 3. From germline, CDR1 is LGHNT and CDR2 FRNRAP.